This T cell receptor beta chain originates from a study of blood T cell repertoires in COVID-19. Participants were aged about 18 to 95 years, lived in about two dozen US areas, and enrolled virtually. Which cohort a participant joined came from the clinical history participants gave. The CDR3 totals 15 residues. CDR1 and CDR2 from the germline V gene are LGHDT and YNNKEL (reference sequence). Deletions cut 4 bases from V and 9 bases from J, with 21 bases between. As handled by the study authors: Reference gene primer amplification in the assay estimated nucleated cell counts. Libraries were prepared by immunoSEQ multiplex PCR; TCRdb keeps only in-frame clonotypes and omits some of them. From that table come the V and J calls and clone size; the DNA was used to work out D and trimming. Of some 340,000 clones in the sample, more than 90% are singletons; the top ten hold 3% to 5%.

This sequence originates from a woman aged 25-40 years who had been exposed to COVID-19. The sample comprised PBMCs or T cells enriched from blood (not recorded which). The J gene is TRBJ1-2, the V gene TRBV3-1 (or the pseudogene TRBV3-2), with D maybe TRBD1 (5 bases). In DNA form, the CDR3 reads TGTGCCAGCAGCCTTAGGGGAAGGGATGGTCGTAGCTACACCTTC. As protein: CASSLRGRDGRSYTF.